Each of the 9 T cell receptor beta chains below was sequenced from the same sample in a study of T cells in Graves' hyperthyroidism and ophthalmopathy. Template material for amplifying TCR beta CDR3 regions consisted of RNA transcripts. HTBI primers were the set used in a first-round RT-PCR of the TCR CDR3. TCRdb redid the calling of the multiplex PCR reads with MiXCR, one entry per CDR3 protein. The sample yields 450,000 to 700,000 distinct CDR3 sequences, more than 45% seen once. Sequencing used peripheral blood or thyroid tissue (not recorded which). The receptor source for this set is an adult woman with Graves' disease, either hyperthyroidism or ophthalmopathy (not recorded which).

This clonotype was detected ten times or more. The V and J genes are TRBV10-2 and TRBJ1-1; D possibly corresponds to TRBD1 (6 bases). Trimming pared 2 bases from V and 8 bases from J, leaving 9 bases between. The CDR3 consists of 12 residues. Germline V gene sequence: CDR1 WSHSY, CDR2 SAAADI. CDR3 sequence reads: CASSEGGLEAFF. The CDR3 DNA reads TGCGCCAGCAGTGAGGGGGGCTTAGAAGCTTTCTTT.

This clonotype was counted many times. The chain employs TRBV6-1 and TRBJ2-7; 8 bases match TRBD2. This CDR3 has 15 residues. From germline, CDR1 is MNHNS and CDR2 SASEGT. V dropped 8 bases and J dropped 2; count of bases not matched to a gene: 11. The CDR3: CASFGSSGSTYEQYF. The CDR3 DNA is TGTGCCAGCTTTGGGTCTAGCGGGTCTACCTACGAGCAGTACTTC.

The chain recombines TRBV2 with TRBJ2-5; possibly TRBD1 or TRBD2 for D (5 bases each). V lost 10 bases, J lost 1 base, and 13 bases lay in between. Looked up from germline, CDR1 is SNHLY and CDR2 is FYNNEI. The CDR3 runs 13 residues. CDR3 in amino acids: CATQRGSQETQYF. The CDR3 nucleotides read TGTGCCACCCAGAGGGGCTCCCAAGAGACCCAGTACTTC.

This clonotype was observed at least ten times. V gene TRBV7-9 combines with J gene TRBJ1-4; no reliable D call. V lost 1 base and J lost 6, with 9 bases in between. The CDR3 has 14 amino acids. The germline V gene encodes CDR1 SEHNR and CDR2 FQNEAQ (reference sequence). The CDR3 DNA reads TGTGCCAGCAGCTTAGACTACGAGTATGAAAAACTGTTTTTT. Its protein product is CASSLDYEYEKLFF.

This clonotype occurred a few times. The CDR3 region has the DNA TGTGCCAGCAGTTATGGGACTAGTGTCTACGAGCAGTACTTC. Translated: CASSYGTSVYEQYF. This chain links TRBV6-5 with TRBJ2-7; 8 nucleotides line up with TRBD2. Germline trimming cut 3 bases from V and 3 bases from J; bases unmatched to any gene: 4. Germline CDR1 reads MNHEY; CDR2 reads SVGAGI. CDR3 length: 14 residues.

This clonotype was observed a few times. The CDR3 sequence is CASSRRDRGGTDTQYF. As DNA, the CDR3 is TGTGCCAGCAGCCGACGAGACAGGGGTGGCACAGATACGCAGTATTTT. The rearrangement joins TRBV5-6 to TRBJ2-3; 8 nucleotides agree with TRBD1. The CDR3 runs 16 residues. From germline, CDR1 is SGHDT and CDR2 YYEEEE. Losses at the gene ends were 4 bases for V and 1 base for J; bases not matched to a gene: 8.

This clonotype has at least ten counts. The chain employs TRBV5-1 and TRBJ1-5; 12 positions match TRBD1. CDR3 length equals 16 residues. V lost 4 bases, J lost 6 bases, and 8 bases stayed unmatched. The germline gives CDR1 SGHRS, CDR2 YFSETQ. The CDR3 sequence: CASSPQGQGAGQPQHF. The CDR3 region has the DNA TGCGCCAGCAGCCCCCAGGGACAGGGGGCCGGTCAGCCCCAGCATTTT. Looking up the rest from reference TRBV5-1 and TRBJ1-5 gives the full variable domain: KAGVTQTPRYLIKTRGQQVTLSCSPISGHRSVSWYQQTPGQGLQFLFEYFSETQRNKGNFPGRFSGRQFSNSRSEMNVSTLELGDSALYLCASSPQGQGAGQPQHFGDGTRLSIL.

On this clonotype itself: The CDR3 carries no conserved terminal phenylalanine or tryptophan, so it likely arises from a read error. The limits of the CDR3 on the DNA are not certain, so only TCRdb's listed CDR3 is given. The rearrangement links TRBV10-2 to TRBJ1-4; TRBD1, the D gene given by the table, was not confirmed from the DNA. The CDR3 sequence runs 9 residues, both termini included. Germline V gene sequence: CDR1 WSHSY, CDR2 SAAADI. This CDR3 is CASSEGDRR.

This clonotype has more than one count but fewer than ten. The J gene is TRBJ2-3, the V gene TRBV7-2; D gene uncertain. The V and J ends lost 8 bases and 0 bases respectively, with 12 bases between them. The germline CDR1 and CDR2 sequences are SGHTA and FQGNSA. The CDR3 sequence is 14 residues long. CDR3: CASQRVSSTDTQYF. The CDR3 DNA is TGTGCCAGCCAACGGGTCTCTAGCACAGATACGCAGTATTTT.